One and the same sample provided the 3 T cell receptor beta chains below, sequenced in a study of CD8 T cells in Susac syndrome. The authors reverse transcribed roughly 0.5 to 1 ug RNA with random hexamers. Using its own MiXCR run on the immunoSEQ multiplex PCR reads, TCRdb lists one record per CDR3 protein. The repertoire has 100,000 or so distinct CDR3 sequences, about 95% of them found once; the top ten carry 0.3%. The sample comprised CD8+ T cells from PBMCs. These TCRs come from a human donor with Susac syndrome.

The J gene is TRBJ1-1, the V gene TRBV12-3 or TRBV12-4, with D uncertain. V shed 6 bases and J shed 5 bases, with 19 bases lying between them. The CDR3 consists of 15 residues. DNA for the CDR3: TGTGCCAGCAGGCCCTTTCAGGAGGGCTTTACTGAAGCTTTCTTT. Its protein is CASRPFQEGFTEAFF.

This chain joins TRBV6-6 and TRBJ1-1; unclear D gene. CDR3 size: 13 residues. Germline V CDR1 and CDR2: MNHNY, SVGAGI (reference sequence). Trimming cost V 8 bases and J 1 base, with 11 bases left between them. CDR3 region: CASQDGQNTEAFF. CDR3 nucleotide sequence: TGTGCCAGCCAGGACGGGCAGAACACTGAAGCTTTCTTT.

The chain couples TRBV29-1 to TRBJ2-3; 12 bases agree with TRBD2. J gave up 6 bases and V 1 base, and 5 bases lay outside the gene matches. The length of the CDR3 is 15 residues. Germline lookup yields CDR1 SQVTM and CDR2 ANQGSEA. Written as DNA, the CDR3 is TGCAGCGTTGAAGTTTGGGGGACTAGCGGGGATACGCAGTATTTT. It specifies CSVEVWGTSGDTQYF.